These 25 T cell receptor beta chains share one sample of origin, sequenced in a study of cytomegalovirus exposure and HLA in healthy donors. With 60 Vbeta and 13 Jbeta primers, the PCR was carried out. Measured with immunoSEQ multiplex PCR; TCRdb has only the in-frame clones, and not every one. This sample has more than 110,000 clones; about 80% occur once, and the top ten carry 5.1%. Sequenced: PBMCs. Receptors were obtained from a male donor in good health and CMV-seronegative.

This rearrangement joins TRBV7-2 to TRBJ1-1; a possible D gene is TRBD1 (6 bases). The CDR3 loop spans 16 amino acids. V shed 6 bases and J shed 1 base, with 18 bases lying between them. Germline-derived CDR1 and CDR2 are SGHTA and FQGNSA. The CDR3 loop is CASSPGTLTENTEAFF. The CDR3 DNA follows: TGTGCCAGCAGTCCCGGGACACTCACCGAGAACACTGAAGCTTTCTTT.

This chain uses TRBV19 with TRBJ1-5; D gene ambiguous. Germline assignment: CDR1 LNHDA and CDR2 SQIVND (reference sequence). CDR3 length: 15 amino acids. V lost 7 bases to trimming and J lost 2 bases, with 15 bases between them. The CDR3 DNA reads TGTGCCAGTACCACCTCCTTGACTGGCAATCAGCCCCAGCATTTT. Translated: CASTTSLTGNQPQHF.

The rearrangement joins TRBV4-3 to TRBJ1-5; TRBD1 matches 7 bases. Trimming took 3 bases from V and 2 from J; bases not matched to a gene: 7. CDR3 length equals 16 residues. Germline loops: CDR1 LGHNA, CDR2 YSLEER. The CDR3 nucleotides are TGCGCCAGCAGCCAGACCCGGACAGGCGGCAATCAGCCCCAGCATTTT. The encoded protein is CASSQTRTGGNQPQHF.

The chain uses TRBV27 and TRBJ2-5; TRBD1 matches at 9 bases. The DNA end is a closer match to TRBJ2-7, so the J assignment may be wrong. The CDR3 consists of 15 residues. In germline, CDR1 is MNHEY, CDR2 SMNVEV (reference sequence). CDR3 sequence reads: CASSLSGQGFYEQYF. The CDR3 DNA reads TGTGCCAGCAGTTTATCGGGACAGGGTTTCTACGAGCAGTACTTC.

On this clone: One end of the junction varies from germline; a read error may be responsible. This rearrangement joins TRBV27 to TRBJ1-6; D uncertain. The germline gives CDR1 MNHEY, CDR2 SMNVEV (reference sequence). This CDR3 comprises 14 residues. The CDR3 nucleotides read TGTGCCAGCAGTTTACCCACGTCAGGTTCACCCCTCCGCTTT. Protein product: CASSLPTSGSPLRF.

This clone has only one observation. The CDR3 region is CASTGTNYGYTF. The DNA of the CDR3 is TGTGCCAGCACCGGGACAAACTATGGCTACACCTTC. The chain links TRBV6-6 to TRBJ1-2; maybe TRBD1 (6 bases). Germline V lookup: CDR1 MNHNY, CDR2 SVGAGI (reference sequence). The CDR3 is made up of 12 amino acids. The V gene lost 7 bases and the J gene lost 2 bases, with 8 bases spanning the gap.

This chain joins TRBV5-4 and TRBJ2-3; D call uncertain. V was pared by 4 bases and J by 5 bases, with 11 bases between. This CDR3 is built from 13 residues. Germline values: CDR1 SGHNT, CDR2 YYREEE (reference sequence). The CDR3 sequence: CASSLPSGDTQYF. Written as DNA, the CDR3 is TGTGCCAGCAGCCTCCCCTCGGGAGATACGCAGTATTTT.

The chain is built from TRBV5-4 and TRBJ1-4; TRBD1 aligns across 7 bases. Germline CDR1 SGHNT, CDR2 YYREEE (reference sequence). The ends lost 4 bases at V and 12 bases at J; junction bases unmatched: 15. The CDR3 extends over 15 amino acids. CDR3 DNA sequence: TGTGCCAGCAGCCTCGGGAGCAGTACAGGGGAGGAACTGTTTTTT. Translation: CASSLGSSTGEELFF.

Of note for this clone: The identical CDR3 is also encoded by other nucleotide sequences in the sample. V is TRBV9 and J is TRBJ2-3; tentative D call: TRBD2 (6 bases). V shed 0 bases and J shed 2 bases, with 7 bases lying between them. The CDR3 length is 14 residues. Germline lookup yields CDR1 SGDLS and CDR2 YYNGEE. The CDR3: CASSVGTTTDTQYF. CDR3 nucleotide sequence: TGTGCCAGCAGCGTAGGGACTACCACAGATACGCAGTATTTT.

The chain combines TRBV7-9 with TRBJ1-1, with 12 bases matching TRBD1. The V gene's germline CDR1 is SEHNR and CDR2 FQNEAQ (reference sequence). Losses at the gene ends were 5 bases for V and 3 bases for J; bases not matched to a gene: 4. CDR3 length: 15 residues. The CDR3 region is CASSPGQGADTEAFF. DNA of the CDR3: TGTGCCAGCAGCCCGGGACAGGGGGCGGACACTGAAGCTTTCTTT.

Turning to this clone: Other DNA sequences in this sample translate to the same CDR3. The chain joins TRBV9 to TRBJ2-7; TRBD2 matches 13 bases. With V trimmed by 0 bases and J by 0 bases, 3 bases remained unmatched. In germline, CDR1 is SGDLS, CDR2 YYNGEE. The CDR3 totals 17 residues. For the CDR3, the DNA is TGTGCCAGCAGCGTAGGGGGACTAGCGGGACACTCCTACGAGCAGTACTTC. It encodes CASSVGGLAGHSYEQYF.

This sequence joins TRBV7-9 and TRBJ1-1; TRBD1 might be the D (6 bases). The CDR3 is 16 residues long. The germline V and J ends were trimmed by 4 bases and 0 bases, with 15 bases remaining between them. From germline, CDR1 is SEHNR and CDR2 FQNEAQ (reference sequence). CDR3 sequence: CASSSSWGPLNTEAFF. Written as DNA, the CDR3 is TGTGCCAGCAGCTCCTCATGGGGGCCTTTGAACACTGAAGCTTTCTTT.

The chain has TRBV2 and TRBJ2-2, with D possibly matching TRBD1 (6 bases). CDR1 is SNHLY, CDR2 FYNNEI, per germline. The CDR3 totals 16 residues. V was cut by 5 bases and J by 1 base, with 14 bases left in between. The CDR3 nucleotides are TGTGCCAGCAGTCGCCAGGGGAGTCGGAACACCGGGGAGCTGTTTTTT. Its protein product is CASSRQGSRNTGELFF. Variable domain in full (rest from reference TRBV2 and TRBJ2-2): EPEVTQTPSHQVTQMGQEVILRCVPISNHLYFYWYRQILGQKVEFLVSFYNNEISEKSEIFDDQFSVERPDGSNFTLKIRSTKLEDSAMYFCASSRQGSRNTGELFFGEGSRLTVL.

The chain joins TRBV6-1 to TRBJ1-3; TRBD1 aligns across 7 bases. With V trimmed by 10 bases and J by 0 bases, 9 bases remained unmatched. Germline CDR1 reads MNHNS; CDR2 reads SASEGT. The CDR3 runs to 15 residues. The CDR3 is CATRQGHSSGNTIYF. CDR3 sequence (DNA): TGTGCCACTCGACAGGGCCATAGCTCTGGAAACACCATATATTTT.

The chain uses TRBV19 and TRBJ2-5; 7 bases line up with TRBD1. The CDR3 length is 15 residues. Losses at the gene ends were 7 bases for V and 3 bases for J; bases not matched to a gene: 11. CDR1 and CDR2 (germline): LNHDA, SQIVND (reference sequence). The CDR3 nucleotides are TGTGCCAGTACTCCTCGGAATCAGGGGGAAGAGACCCAGTACTTC. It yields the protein CASTPRNQGEETQYF.

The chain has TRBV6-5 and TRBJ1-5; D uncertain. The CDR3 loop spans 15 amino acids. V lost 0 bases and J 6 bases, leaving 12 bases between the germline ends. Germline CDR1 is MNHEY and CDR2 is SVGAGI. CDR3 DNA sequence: TGTGCCAGCAGTTACTCTGCGGGCGCGGGTCAGCCCCAGCATTTT. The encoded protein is CASSYSAGAGQPQHF.

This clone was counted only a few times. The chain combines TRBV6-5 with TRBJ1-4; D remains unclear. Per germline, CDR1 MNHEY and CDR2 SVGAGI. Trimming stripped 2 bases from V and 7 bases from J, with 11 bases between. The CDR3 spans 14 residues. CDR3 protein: CASSYVPAGEKLFF. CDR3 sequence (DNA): TGTGCCAGCAGTTACGTGCCCGCAGGTGAAAAACTGTTTTTT.

CDR3 in amino acids: CASSLGVRTNTGELFF. CDR3 DNA: TGTGCCAGCAGCTTGGGGGTCAGGACGAACACCGGGGAGCTGTTTTTT. The chain uses TRBV5-6 and TRBJ2-2; no clear D gene. V lost 0 bases, J lost 0 bases, and 9 bases lay in between. The CDR3 loop spans 16 amino acids. Germline V lookup: CDR1 SGHDT, CDR2 YYEEEE.

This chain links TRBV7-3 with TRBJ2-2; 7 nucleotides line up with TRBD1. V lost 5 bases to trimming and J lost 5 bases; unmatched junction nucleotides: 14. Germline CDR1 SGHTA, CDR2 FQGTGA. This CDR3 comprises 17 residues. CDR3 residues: CASSPRTGYPGTGELFF. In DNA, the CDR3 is TGTGCCAGCAGCCCCCGGACAGGATACCCTGGGACCGGGGAGCTGTTTTTT.

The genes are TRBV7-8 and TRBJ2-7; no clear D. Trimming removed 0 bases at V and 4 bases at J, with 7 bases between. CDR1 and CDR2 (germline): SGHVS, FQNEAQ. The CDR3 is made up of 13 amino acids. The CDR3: CASSLALRYEQYF. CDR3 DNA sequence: TGTGCCAGCAGCTTAGCGCTCAGATACGAGCAGTACTTC.

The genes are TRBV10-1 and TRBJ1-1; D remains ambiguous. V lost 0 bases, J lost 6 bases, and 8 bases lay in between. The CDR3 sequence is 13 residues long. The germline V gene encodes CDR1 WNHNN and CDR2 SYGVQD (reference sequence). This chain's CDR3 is CASSESNQAEAFF. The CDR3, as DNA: TGCGCCAGCAGTGAGTCGAATCAGGCTGAAGCTTTCTTT.

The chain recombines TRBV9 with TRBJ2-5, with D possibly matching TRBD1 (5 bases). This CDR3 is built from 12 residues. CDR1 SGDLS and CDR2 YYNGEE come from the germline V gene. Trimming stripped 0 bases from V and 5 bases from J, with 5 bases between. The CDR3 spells CASSVGGETQYF. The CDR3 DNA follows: TGTGCCAGCAGCGTAGGGGGCGAGACCCAGTACTTC.

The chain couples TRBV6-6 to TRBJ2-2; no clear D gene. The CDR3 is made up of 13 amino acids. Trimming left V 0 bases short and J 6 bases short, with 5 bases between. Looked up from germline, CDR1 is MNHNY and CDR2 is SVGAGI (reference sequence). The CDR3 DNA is TGTGCCAGCAGTTACTCGAGTGCCGGGGAGCTGTTTTTT. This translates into CASSYSSAGELFF.

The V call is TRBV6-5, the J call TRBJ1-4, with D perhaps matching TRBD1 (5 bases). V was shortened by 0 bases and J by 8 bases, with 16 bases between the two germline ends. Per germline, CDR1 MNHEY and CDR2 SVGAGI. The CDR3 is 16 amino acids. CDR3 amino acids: CASSYSGRTGGEKLFF. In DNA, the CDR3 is TGTGCCAGCAGTTACTCCGGGAGGACGGGGGGGGAAAAACTGTTTTTT.

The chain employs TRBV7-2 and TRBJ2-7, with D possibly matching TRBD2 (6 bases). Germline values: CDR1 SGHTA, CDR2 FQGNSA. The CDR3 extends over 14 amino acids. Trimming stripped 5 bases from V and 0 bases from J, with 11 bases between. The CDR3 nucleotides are TGTGCCAGCAGCCCCGGGGGTAGCTCCTACGAGCAGTACTTC. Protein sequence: CASSPGGSSYEQYF.